These 3 T cell receptor beta chains share one sample of origin, sequenced in a study of follicular helper T cells after annual influenza vaccination. Using immunoSEQ multiplex PCR, the repertoire was profiled, and TCRdb retains in-frame clones only, with some absent. There are more than 4,000 clones in the sample; approximately 83% occur only once, and approximately 1% lies in the top ten. Time point specified: 2015-2016 season, 7 days after influenza vaccination. This specimen consisted of CXCR5+ CD38- circulating T follicular helper cells from blood, obtained 7 days after influenza vaccination. Described subset: circulating Tfh, non-naive CD4+CXCR5+PD-1+ (ICOS+CD38+ or ICOS-CD38-). These receptors came from an adult who received the influenza vaccine.

This clone showed up just a few times. V usage is TRBV2 and J usage is TRBJ1-2; D might be TRBD1 (5 bases). V gave up 4 bases and J gave up 9 bases, with 15 bases separating them. CDR3 length: 13 residues. The V gene's germline CDR1 is SNHLY and CDR2 FYNNEI. The CDR3 DNA sequence: TGTGCCAGCAGTGGGGACGGGCTCAACCGCTACACCTTC. This gives the protein CASSGDGLNRYTF. The variable domain in full, completed from reference TRBV2 and TRBJ1-2, reads EPEVTQTPSHQVTQMGQEVILRCVPISNHLYFYWYRQILGQKVEFLVSFYNNEISEKSEIFDDQFSVERPDGSNFTLKIRSTKLEDSAMYFCASSGDGLNRYTFGSGTRLTVV.

The gene calls are TRBV5-4 and TRBJ2-4; D remains unclear. Germline-derived CDR1 and CDR2 are SGHNT and YYREEE (reference sequence). The germline V and J ends were trimmed by 4 bases and 0 bases, with 17 bases remaining between them. CDR3 length equals 17 residues. CDR3 sequence (DNA): TGTGCCAGCAGCCCCGAGTTAGGTTCATTAGCCAAAAACATTCAGTACTTC. It yields the protein CASSPELGSLAKNIQYF.

The V call is TRBV7-2, the J call TRBJ2-1, with TRBD1 identical over 10 bases. Per germline, CDR1 SGHTA and CDR2 FQGNSA. The length of the CDR3 is 15 residues. Losses at the gene ends were 5 bases for V and 7 bases for J; bases not matched to a gene: 8. Here the CDR3 DNA reads TGTGCCAGCAGCCGTCGACAGGGGGCAGTGAATGAGCAGTTCTTC. This translates into CASSRRQGAVNEQFF.